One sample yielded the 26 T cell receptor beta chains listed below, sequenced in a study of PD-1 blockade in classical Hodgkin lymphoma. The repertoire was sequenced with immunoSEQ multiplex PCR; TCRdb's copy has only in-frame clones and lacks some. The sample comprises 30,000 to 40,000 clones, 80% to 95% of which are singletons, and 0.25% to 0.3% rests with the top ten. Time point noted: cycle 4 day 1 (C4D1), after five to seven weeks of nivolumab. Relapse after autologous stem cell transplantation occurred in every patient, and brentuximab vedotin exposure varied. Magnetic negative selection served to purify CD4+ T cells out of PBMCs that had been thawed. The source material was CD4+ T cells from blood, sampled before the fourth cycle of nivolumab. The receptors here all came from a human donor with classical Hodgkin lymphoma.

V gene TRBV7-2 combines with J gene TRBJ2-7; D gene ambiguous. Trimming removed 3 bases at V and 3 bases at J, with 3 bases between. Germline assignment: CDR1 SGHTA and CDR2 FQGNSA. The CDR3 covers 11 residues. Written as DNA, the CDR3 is TGTGCCAGCAGCTTGAACTACGAGCAGTACTTC. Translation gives CASSLNYEQYF.

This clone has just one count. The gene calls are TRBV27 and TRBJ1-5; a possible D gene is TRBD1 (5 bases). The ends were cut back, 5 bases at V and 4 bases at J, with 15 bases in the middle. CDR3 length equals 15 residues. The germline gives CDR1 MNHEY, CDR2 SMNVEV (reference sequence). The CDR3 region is CASSAPGTANQPQHF. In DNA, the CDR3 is TGTGCCAGCAGTGCGCCCGGGACGGCGAATCAGCCCCAGCATTTT.

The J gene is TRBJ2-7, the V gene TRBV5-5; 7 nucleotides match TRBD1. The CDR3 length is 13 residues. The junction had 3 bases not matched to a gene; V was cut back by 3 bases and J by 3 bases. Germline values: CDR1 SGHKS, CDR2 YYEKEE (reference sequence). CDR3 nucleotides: TGTGCCAGCAGCTCCACAGGGGTCTACGAGCAGTACTTC. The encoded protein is CASSSTGVYEQYF.

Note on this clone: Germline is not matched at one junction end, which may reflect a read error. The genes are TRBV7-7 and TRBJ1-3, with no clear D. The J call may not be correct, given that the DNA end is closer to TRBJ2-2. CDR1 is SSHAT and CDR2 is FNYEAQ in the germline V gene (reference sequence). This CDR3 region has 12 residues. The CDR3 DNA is TGTGCTAGCAGCCACTACACCGGGGAGCTGTTTTTT. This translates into CASSHYTGELFF.

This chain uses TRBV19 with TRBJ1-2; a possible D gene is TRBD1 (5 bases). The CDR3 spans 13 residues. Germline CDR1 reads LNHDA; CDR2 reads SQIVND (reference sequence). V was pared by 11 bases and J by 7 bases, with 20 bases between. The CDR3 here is CACEGRALGGYTF. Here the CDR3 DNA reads TGTGCCTGCGAGGGCAGGGCGTTGGGTGGCTACACCTTC.

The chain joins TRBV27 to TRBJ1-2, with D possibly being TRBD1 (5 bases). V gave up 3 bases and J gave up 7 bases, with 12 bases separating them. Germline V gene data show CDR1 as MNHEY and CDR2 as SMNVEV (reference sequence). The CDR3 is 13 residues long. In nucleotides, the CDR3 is TGTGCCAGCAGTTTGGATCCAGGGTTTGGCTACACCTTC. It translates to CASSLDPGFGYTF.

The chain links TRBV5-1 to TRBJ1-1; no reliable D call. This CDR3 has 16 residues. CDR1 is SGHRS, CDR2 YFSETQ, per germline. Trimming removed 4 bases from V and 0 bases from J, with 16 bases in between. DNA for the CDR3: TGCGCCAGCAGCACGGGCCTAATGACCCTGAACACTGAAGCTTTCTTT. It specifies CASSTGLMTLNTEAFF.

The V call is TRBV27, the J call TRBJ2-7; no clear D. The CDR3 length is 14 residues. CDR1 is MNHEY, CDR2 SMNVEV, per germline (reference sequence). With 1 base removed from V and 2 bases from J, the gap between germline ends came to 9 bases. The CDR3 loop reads CASSLFVGPYEQYF. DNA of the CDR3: TGTGCCAGCAGTTTATTTGTCGGACCCTACGAGCAGTACTTC.

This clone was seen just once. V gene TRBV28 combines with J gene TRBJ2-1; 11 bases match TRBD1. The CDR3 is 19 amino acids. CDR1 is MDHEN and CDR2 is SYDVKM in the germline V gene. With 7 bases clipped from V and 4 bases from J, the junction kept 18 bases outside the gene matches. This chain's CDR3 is CASTASFSSGTGGYNEQFF. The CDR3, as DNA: TGTGCCAGCACCGCGTCCTTTAGTTCAGGGACAGGGGGATACAATGAGCAGTTCTTC.

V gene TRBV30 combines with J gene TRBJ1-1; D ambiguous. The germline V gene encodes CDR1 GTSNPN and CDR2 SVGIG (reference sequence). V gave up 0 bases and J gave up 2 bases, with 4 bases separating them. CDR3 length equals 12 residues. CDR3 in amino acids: CAWSVINTEAFF. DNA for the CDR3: TGTGCCTGGAGTGTAATAAACACTGAAGCTTTCTTT.

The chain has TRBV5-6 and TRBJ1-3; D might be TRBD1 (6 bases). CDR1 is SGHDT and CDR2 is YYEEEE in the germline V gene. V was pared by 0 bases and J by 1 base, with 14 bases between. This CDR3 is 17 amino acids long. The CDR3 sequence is CASSLVGQGSSGNTIYF. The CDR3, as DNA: TGTGCCAGCAGCTTGGTAGGCCAGGGGAGTTCTGGAAACACCATATATTTT.

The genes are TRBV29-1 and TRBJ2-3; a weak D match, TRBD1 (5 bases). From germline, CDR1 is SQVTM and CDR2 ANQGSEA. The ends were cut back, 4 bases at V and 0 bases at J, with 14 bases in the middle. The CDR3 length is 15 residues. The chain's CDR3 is CSVGGRTPSTDTQYF. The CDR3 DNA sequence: TGCAGCGTTGGGGGCCGCACCCCTAGCACAGATACGCAGTATTTT.

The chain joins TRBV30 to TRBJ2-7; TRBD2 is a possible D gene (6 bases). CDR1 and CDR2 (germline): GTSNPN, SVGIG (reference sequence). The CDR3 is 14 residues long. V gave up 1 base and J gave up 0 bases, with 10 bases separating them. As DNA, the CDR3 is TGTGCCTGGAGTGGACTAGTGAGCTCCTACGAGCAGTACTTC. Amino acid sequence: CAWSGLVSSYEQYF. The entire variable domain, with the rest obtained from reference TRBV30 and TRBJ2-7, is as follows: SQTIHQWPATLVQPVGSPLSLECTVEGTSNPNLYWYRQAAGRGLQLLFYSVGIGQISSEVPQNLSASRPQDRQFILSSKKLLLSDSGFYLCAWSGLVSSYEQYFGPGTRLTVT.

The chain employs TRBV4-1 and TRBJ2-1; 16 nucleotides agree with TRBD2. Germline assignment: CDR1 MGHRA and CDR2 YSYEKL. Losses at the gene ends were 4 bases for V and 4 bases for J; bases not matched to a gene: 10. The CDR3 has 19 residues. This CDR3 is CASSLIDLGLAGGYNEQFF. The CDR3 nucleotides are TGCGCCAGCAGCCTCATAGACCTGGGACTAGCGGGAGGGTACAATGAGCAGTTCTTC.

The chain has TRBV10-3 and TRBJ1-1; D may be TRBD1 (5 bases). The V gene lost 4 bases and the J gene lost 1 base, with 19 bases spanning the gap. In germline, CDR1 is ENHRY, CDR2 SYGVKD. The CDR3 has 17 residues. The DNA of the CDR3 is TGTGCCATCAGTGCCTCTGGGGCGCTTGGCAGGAACACTGAAGCTTTCTTT. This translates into CAISASGALGRNTEAFF.

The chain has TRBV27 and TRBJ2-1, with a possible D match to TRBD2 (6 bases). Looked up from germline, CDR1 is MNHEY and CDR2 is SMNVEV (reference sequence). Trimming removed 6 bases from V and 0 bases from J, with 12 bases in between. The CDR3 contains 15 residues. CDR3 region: CASSSDGSSYNEQFF. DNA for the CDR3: TGTGCCAGCAGCTCCGACGGGAGCTCCTACAATGAGCAGTTCTTC.

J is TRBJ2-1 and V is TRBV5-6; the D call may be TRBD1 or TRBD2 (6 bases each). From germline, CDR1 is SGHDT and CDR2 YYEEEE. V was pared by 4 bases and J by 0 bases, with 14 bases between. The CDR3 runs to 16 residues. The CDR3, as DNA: TGTGCCAGCAGCGAGAGGGGGGTTAGCTCCTACAATGAGCAGTTCTTC. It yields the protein CASSERGVSSYNEQFF.

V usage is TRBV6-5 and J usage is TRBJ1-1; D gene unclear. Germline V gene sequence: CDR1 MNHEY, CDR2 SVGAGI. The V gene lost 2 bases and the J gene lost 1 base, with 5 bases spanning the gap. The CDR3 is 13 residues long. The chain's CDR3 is CASSYQENTEAFF. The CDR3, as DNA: TGTGCCAGCAGTTACCAGGAGAACACTGAAGCTTTCTTT.

CDR3 DNA: TGTGCCAGCACCGACGGGACTAGCGGGAGCTGGGAGCAGTTCTTC. Amino acids: CASTDGTSGSWEQFF. J is TRBJ2-1 and V is TRBV2; 14 nucleotides align to TRBD2. Germline loops: CDR1 SNHLY, CDR2 FYNNEI. V gave up 7 bases and J gave up 10 bases; unmatched junction bases: 9. This CDR3 has 15 amino acids.

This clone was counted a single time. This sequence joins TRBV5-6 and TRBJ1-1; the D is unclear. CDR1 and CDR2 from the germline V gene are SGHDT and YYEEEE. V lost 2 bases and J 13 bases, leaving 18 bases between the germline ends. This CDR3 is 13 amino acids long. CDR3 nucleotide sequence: TGTGCCAGCAGCTTCGGAGACAATCGCCATGATTTCTTT. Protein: CASSFGDNRHDFF.

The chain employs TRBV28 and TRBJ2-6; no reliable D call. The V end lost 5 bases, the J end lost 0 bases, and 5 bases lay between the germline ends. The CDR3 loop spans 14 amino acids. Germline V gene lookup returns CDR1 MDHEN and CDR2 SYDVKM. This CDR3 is CASSVASGANVLTF. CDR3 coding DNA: TGTGCCAGCAGTGTCGCCTCTGGGGCCAACGTCCTGACTTTC.

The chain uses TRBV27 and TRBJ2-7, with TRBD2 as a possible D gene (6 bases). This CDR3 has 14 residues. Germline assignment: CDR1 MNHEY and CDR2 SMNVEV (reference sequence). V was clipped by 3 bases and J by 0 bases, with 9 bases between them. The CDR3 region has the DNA TGTGCCAGCAGTTTGGGACTGGGCTCCTACGAGCAGTACTTC. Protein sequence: CASSLGLGSYEQYF.

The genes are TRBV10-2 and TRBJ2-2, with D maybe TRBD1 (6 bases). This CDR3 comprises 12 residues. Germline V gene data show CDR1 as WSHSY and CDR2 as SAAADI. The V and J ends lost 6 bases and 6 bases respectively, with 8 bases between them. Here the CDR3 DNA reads TGCGCCAGCAGGTCAGGGGCCGGGGAGCTGTTTTTT. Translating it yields CASRSGAGELFF.

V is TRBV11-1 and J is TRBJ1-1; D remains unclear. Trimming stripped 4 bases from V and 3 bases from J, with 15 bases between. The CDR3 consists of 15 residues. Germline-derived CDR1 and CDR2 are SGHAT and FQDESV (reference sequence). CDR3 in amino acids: CASSSYRTGYTEAFF. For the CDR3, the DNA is TGTGCCAGCAGCTCCTACAGAACCGGATACACTGAAGCTTTCTTT.

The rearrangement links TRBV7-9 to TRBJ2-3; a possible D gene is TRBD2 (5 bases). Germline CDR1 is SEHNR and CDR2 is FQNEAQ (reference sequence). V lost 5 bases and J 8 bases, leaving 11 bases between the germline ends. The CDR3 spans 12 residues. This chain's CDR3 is CASSLMGSTQYF. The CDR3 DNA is TGTGCCAGCAGCCTCATGGGGAGTACGCAGTATTTT. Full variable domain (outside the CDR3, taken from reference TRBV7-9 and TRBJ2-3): DTGVSQNPRHKITKRGQNVTFRCDPISEHNRLYWYRQTLGQGPEFLTYFQNEAQLEKSRLLSDRFSAERPKGSFSTLEIQRTEQGDSAMYLCASSLMGSTQYFGPGTRLTVL.

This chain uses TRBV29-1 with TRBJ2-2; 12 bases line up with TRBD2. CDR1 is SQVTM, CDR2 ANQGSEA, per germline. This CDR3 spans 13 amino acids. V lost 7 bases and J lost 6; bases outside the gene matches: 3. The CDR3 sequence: CSARLAGAGELFF. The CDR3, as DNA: TGCAGCGCCAGACTAGCGGGAGCCGGGGAGCTGTTTTTT.